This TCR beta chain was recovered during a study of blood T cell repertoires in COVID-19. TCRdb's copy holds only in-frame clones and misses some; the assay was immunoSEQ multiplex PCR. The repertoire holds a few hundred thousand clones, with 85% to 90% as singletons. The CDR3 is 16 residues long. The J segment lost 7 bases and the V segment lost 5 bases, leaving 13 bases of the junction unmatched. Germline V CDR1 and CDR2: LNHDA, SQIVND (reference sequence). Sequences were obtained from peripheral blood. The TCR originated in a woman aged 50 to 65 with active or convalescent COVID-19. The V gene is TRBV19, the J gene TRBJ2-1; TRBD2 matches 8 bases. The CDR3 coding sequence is TGTGCCAGTAGTCCTTTCCAGCGGGAGCGGTATAATGAGCAGTTCTTC. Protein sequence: CASSPFQRERYNEQFF.